The 2 T cell receptor beta chains below all came from one sample that was sequenced in a study of CD8+ T cells in alopecia areata (dated by TCRdb to 2016 to 2018). This specimen's treatment or condition label, per the study, means: oral pan-JAK inhibitor, 5-10 mg twice daily. Libraries were made using the immunoSEQ multiplex PCR assay. To provide template for TCR sequencing, every sample had RNA extracted and reverse transcribed into cDNA. Entries here come from immuneACCESS through TCRdb and include only in-frame sequences with V and J called. Some clones fail to appear in such tables; in the studies checked, an unresolved V gene covers under half of the shortfall, and the cause of the remainder is unknown. This sample lists roughly 230,000 clones; approximately 45% were detected once. The ten biggest clones cover over 2% of the sample. Sequenced material: CD4+ T cells sorted from blood, taken around week 36, from a patient treated with tofacitinib. Receptors were obtained from a human donor with alopecia areata.

This chain links TRBV29-1 with TRBJ2-7, with 11 bases identical to TRBD2. CDR1 and CDR2 (germline): SQVTM, ANQGSEA. The CDR3 runs 14 residues. The V gene end was trimmed by 2 bases and the J gene end by 5 bases; junction bases not matched to a gene: 5. CDR3: CSVEQPSGRNEQYF. In DNA, the CDR3 is TGCAGCGTTGAACAGCCTAGCGGGAGGAACGAGCAGTACTTC.

The genes are TRBV4-2 and TRBJ2-3, with D hard to call. Germline V lookup: CDR1 LGHNA, CDR2 YNFKEQ. The CDR3 is 14 residues long. Trimming shortened V by 5 bases and J by 2 bases, and 11 bases separated the two germline ends. The chain's CDR3 is CASSLVRVTDTQYF. For the CDR3, the DNA is TGTGCCAGCAGCTTGGTCCGGGTCACAGATACGCAGTATTTT.